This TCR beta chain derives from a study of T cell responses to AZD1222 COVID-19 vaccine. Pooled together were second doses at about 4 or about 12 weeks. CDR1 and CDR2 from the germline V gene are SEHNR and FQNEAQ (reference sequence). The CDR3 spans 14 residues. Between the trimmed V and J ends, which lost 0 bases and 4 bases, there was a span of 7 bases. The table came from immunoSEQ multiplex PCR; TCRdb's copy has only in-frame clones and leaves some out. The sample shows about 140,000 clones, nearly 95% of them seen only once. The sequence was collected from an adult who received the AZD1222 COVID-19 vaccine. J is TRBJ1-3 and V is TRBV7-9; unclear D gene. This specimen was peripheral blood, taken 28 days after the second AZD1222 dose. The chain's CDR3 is CASSLARGGNTIYF. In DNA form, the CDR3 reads TGTGCCAGCAGCTTAGCTCGCGGGGGAAACACCATATATTTT.